This entry concerns a single TCR beta chain. CDR1 is SNHLY, CDR2 FYNNEI, per germline. The CDR3 is 15 residues long. Trimming took off 6 bases at V and 0 bases at J, with 13 bases between the two ends. The sample belongs to a study of blood T cell repertoires in COVID-19. Looking at the study overall: COVID-19 samples from acute and convalescent phases originated in the United States, Italy and Spain. From T cells, B-cell-depleted T cells, or PBMCs came the material, which was cDNA or gDNA.

Authors' processing steps: Amplifying reference gene primers gave estimates of nucleated cell counts. Measured with immunoSEQ multiplex PCR; TCRdb has only the in-frame clones, and not every one. The V and J calls and clone size are taken from that table; D and trimming were inferred from the DNA. The data show 95,000 to 100,000 clones, 85% to 95% seen once. The V and J genes are TRBV2 and TRBJ2-3, with D perhaps matching TRBD2 (5 bases). This clonotype was sampled from a man aged 50 to 59 with active COVID-19. The sample comprised peripheral blood. The CDR3 loop reads CASRGKRTSTDTQYF. The CDR3 bases are TGTGCCAGCAGAGGGAAGCGGACTAGCACAGATACGCAGTATTTT.